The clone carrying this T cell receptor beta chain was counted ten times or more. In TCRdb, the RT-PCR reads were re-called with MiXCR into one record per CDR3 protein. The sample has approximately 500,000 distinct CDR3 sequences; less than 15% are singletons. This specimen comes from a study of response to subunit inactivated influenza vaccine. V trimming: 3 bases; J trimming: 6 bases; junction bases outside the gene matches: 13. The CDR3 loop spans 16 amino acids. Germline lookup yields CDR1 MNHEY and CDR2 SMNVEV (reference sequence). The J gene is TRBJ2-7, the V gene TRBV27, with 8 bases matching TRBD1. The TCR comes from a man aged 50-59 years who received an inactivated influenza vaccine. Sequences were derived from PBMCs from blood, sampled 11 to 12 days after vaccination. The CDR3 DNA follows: TGTGCCAGCAGTTTCGTAGGCGTGCAGGGGGCGGGCGAGCAGTACTTC. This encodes CASSFVGVQGAGEQYF.